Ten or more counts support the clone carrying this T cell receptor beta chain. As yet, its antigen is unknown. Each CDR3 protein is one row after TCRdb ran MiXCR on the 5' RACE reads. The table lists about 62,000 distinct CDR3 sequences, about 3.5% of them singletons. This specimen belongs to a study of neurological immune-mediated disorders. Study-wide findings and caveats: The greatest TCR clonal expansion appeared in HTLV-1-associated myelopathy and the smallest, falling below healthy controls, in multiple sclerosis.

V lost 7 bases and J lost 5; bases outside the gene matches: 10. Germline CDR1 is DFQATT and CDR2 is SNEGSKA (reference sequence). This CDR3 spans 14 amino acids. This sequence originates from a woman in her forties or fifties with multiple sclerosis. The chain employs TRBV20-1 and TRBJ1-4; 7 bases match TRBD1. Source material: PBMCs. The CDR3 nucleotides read TGCAGTGTCTTAGACAGGGATAAAAATGAAAAACTGTTTTTT. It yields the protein CSVLDRDKNEKLFF.